This is a list of T cell receptor beta chains from one sample in a study of T cell responses to AZD1222 COVID-19 vaccine. Only in-frame clones appear in the TCRdb table, and some are missing; sequencing was by immunoSEQ multiplex PCR. The repertoire holds about 120,000 clones, roughly 90% seen once, with approximately 15% in the top ten. Here the sequenced sample was peripheral blood, taken 28 days after the second AZD1222 dose. Receptors were obtained from an adult who received the AZD1222 COVID-19 vaccine. CDR3s include the opening cysteine and the closing phenylalanine or tryptophan.

14,TRBV7-9,CASSLLSGGAEAFF
13,TRBV27,CASSLSTDYEQYF
16,TRBV19,CASSIARGPPGNTIYF
16,TRBV24-1,CATSDGRDRGTDTQYF
14,TRBV6-5,CASRQSPNTGELFF
13,TRBV5-1,CASSSGGWGPQHF
12,TRBV29-1,CSAGGTGGEEFF
14,TRBV29-1,CSVRGQGGTGELFF
14,TRBV5-5,CASSLGGQVVHYTF
17,TRBV19,CASSPLTYGSLTNEQFF
14,TRBV7-9,CASRRQGIFNEQFF
14,TRBV9,CASSTGTREREQYF
15,TRBV2,CASNPEVAGNSPLHF
15,TRBV7-6,CASSFTGRGTDTQYF
17,TRBV3-1/TRBV3-2,CASSQRRGASDTGELFF
13,TRBV7-9,CASSLASTGLQYF
13,TRBV7-9,CASSLGGPPSYTF
17,TRBV24-1,CATSDSPPGGVTGELFF
14,TRBV27,CASSFGGGFGEQYF
14,TRBV19,CASSITGGDQPQHF
15,TRBV9,CASSARQGHTDTQYF
13,TRBV9,CASSVGGESEAFF
16,TRBV7-6,CASSLGVAVNTGELFF
12,TRBV3-1/TRBV3-2,CASSSSTDTQYF
15,TRBV9,CASSSPDRGLDGYTF
12,TRBV19,CASSPGDTEAFF
14,TRBV3-1/TRBV3-2,CASSLPGGREKLFF
15,TRBV5-1,CASSLSGTTNEKLFF
14,TRBV5-1,CASSTAGGTDTQYF
16,TRBV27,CASSSTRDSLNYGYTF
18,TRBV11-3,CASSLDQGGTFMNTEAFF
15,TRBV19,CASSIIRSSYNEQFF
11,TRBV3-1/TRBV3-2,CASSIMGTQYF
13,TRBV29-1,CSVTTGLGNTIYF
12,TRBV7-9,CASSFDIFEQYF
15,TRBV5-1,CASSLTGFSEEKLFF
14,TRBV7-9,CASSLFGSDYGYTF
14,TRBV28,CASNPGDRDNEQFF
12,TRBV6-5,CAGGFAEGEQFF
15,TRBV6-5,CASSYSTGDMEKLFF
15,TRBV7-8,CASSLRWDPSYGYTF
13,TRBV6-5,CASTLPGRDTQYF
15,TRBV10-3,CAISGTSGGQETQYF
14,TRBV27,CASSPGTGGYTQYF
15,TRBV11-3,CASSSLAGATYEQYF
13,TRBV6-5,CASKRLRVDTQYF
15,TRBV5-8,CASSFGWTTDQPQHF
13,TRBV7-3,CASSRGLGETQYF
15,TRBV11-2,CASSLDHGGIYEQYF
13,TRBV27,CASSSDLYQPQHF
13,TRBV5-1,CASSWTDYNEQFF
12,TRBV3-1/TRBV3-2,CASSPGTGRAFF
13,TRBV14,CASSLTQDTEAFF
18,TRBV24-1,CATSDLQPTSGRPDTQYF
16,TRBV6-2/TRBV6-3,CASSFDFGYSSYEQYF
13,TRBV10-3,CATYSGSSYEQYF
12,TRBV7-9,CASTRRVDTQYF
15,TRBV25-1,CASSEYPGYNSPLHF
13,TRBV6-5,CASKVSSNQPQHF